This TCR beta chain was documented in a study of blood T cell repertoires in COVID-19 (dated by TCRdb to the early 2020s). With respect to the entire study: Samples from collaborators originated in the United States, Italy and Spain and spanned both the acute and convalescent phases of COVID-19. Where available, HLA class I and class II types were taken from metadata supplied by the sample provider and were not determined by assay-based typing. A freely available public database, intended as a resource for researchers studying the immune response to SARS-CoV-2, is where the repertoires were released. Nearly every sample came with metadata listing a de-identified subject ID, COVID-19 status, age in years and sex. The material from the prospective study consisted of cDNA or gDNA derived from T cells, B-cell-depleted T cells, or PBMCs. The samples were drawn from two sources: the first 160 participants of the ongoing ImmuneRACE study, and 1,000 to 1,500 subjects contributed by 6 global collaborators. Subjects who had been exposed to COVID-19, were actively infected with it, or had recovered from it provided the deeply sampled blood TCRbeta repertoires that made up the dataset. The research as a whole found: Clinical and demographic metadata were provided uncurated, with the amount varying by source and participant.

Participants in the prospective study were enrolled through a virtual design, were aged roughly 18 to 100 years, and lived in approximately 24 United States geographic areas. In the prospective study, participants were assigned to cohorts based on the clinical history participants reported in a screening survey and a study questionnaire. ImmuneRACE Cohort 3 recovered participants were defined by two consecutive negative NP/OP PCR tests, healthcare professional clearance, or symptom resolution. Each participant in the prospective study had whole blood, serum and a nasopharyngeal or oropharyngeal swab collected by mobile phlebotomists. Additional blood draws and questionnaires over an approximately two-month period could optionally be provided by prospective study participants. Before DNA extraction, prospective study blood samples were shipped either frozen or at room temperature. In the case of this clone: Which antigen it targets is not known. Base qualities are not provided; no much larger clone lies one nucleotide away.

The CDR3, cysteine through phenylalanine, is 13 amino acids long. Only CDR3 DNA remains: 39 bases, in frame from the first base. The germline V gene sets CDR1 to MDHEN and CDR2 to SYDVKM. Relative to germline, V is missing 3 bases and J is missing 3 bases, with 0 bases of the junction outside any gene match. The immunoSEQ Assay, a bias-controlled multiplex PCR, was used to amplify TCRbeta CDR3 regions from genomic DNA. Per the authors' processing: Nucleated cell counts per sample were estimated from amplification of reference gene primers within the assay. To quantify the absolute abundance of each unique TCRbeta CDR3 rearrangement, sequence reads were collapsed and filtered. For each sample, productive Simpson clonality was calculated as the square root of Simpson's diversity index over productive rearrangements. Drawn from immuneACCESS, this table holds only the in-frame rearrangements with V and J called that TCRdb kept. Clones are partly lost; checked studies trace under half to an unresolved V gene and leave the rest unexplained. Clonal size and the V and J genes are those of that table, whereas D and trimming came from the DNA. The sample table lists about 320,000 clones, roughly 89% of them with a count of one. The ten biggest clones cover roughly 5.2% of the sample.

Sequencing was performed on PBMCs or T cells enriched from blood (not recorded which). This receptor was taken from a man aged 55 to 69 who had recovered from COVID-19. The chain is encoded by TRBV28 joined to TRBJ2-7, with 9 bases in between that match TRBD1. For the CDR3, the sequence is CASSLDRGYEQYF. The sequenced DNA: TGTGCCAGCAGTTTGGACAGGGGCTACGAGCAGTACTTC.